The 3 T cell receptor beta chains below all came from one sample that was sequenced in a study of metastatic and nonmetastatic thyroid tumors. Thyroid surgery had not been preceded by any treatment in any patient. TCRdb re-called clones from the PCR reads using MiXCR. Altogether 25,000 to 35,000 clones are present, around 4% being singletons, with the ten largest covering around 23%. Sequencing was performed on blood. The receptors come from a female donor with papillary thyroid cancer or a benign thyroid nodule (not recorded which). Some clones in this sample may be carry-over from other donors' samples.

This clone was detected many times. V usage is TRBV5-5 and J usage is TRBJ1-2; 7 bases are a match to TRBD1. Germline lookup yields CDR1 SGHKS and CDR2 YYEKEE (reference sequence). CDR3 length equals 16 residues. Losses at the gene ends were 1 base for V and 5 bases for J; bases not matched to a gene: 11. CDR3 in amino acids: CASSLTPGGAMYGYTF. The CDR3 bases are TGTGCCAGCAGCTTGACTCCAGGGGGTGCTATGTATGGCTACACCTTC. Full variable domain (rest looked up from reference TRBV5-5 and TRBJ1-2): DAGVTQSPTHLIKTRGQQVTLRCSPISGHKSVSWYQQVLGQGPQFIFQYYEKEERGRGNFPDRFSARQFPNYSSELNVNALLLGDSALYLCASSLTPGGAMYGYTFGSGTRLTVV.

By its share, this clone is medium-sized (0.01 to 0.1%). The chain recombines TRBV27 with TRBJ2-7; 9 bases map to TRBD1. The trim removed 1 base at V and 0 bases at J, leaving 4 bases unmatched. In germline, CDR1 is MNHEY, CDR2 SMNVEV (reference sequence). The CDR3 spans 16 residues. CDR3 nucleotides: TGTGCCAGCAGTTTATTCTGGGGACAGGGCTCCTACGAGCAGTACTTC. Translated, it gives CASSLFWGQGSYEQYF.

This clone was counted ten times or more. V and J are TRBV19 and TRBJ2-1; 10 positions agree with TRBD2. The CDR3 is made up of 14 amino acids. Germline lookup yields CDR1 LNHDA and CDR2 SQIVND (reference sequence). Trimming at V came to 6 bases and at J to 7 bases, leaving 6 bases not matched to a gene. In DNA, the CDR3 is TGTGCCAGTAGCCCTAGCGGGAGACAGAATGAGCAGTTCTTC. Its translation: CASSPSGRQNEQFF.